This T cell receptor (beta chain) was recovered during a study of shared clonotypes between healthy human individuals. Whole-study findings and limits: In general, naive subsets displayed greater estimated richness than memory subsets did. Researchers sampled blood only, noting tissue repertoires likely differ.

Assay: immunoSEQ multiplex PCR; the TCRdb copy retains only in-frame clones and omits some. This sample has a few million clones, with over 85% found just once. Turning to this clone: The antigen remains unidentified.

The CDR3 loop spans 20 amino acids. CDR1 and CDR2 from the germline V gene are KGHSH and LQKENI. V trimming: 6 bases; J trimming: 0 bases; junction bases outside the gene matches: 18. The chain combines TRBV18 with TRBJ2-3, with 10 positions matching TRBD2. This clonotype originated in a man aged 18 to 30 in good health. Sample: naive CD4+ T cells sorted from blood. Regarding subset: CD45RA+ positively selected. This chain's CDR3 is CASSRDSGLAVSLSTDTQYF. CDR3 nucleotide sequence: TGTGCCAGCTCGCGGGACAGTGGACTAGCGGTGTCTCTTAGCACAGATACGCAGTATTTT.